These T cell receptor beta chains were read from a single sample in a study of CD8 T cells in ankylosing spondylitis. TCRdb analysed the 5' RACE reads with MiXCR anew, one entry per CDR3 protein. The top ten clones hold more than 9% of a sample with some 29,000 distinct CDR3 sequences, 7.2% of them seen once. The sample was blood, either unsorted or a sorted T cell fraction (not recorded which). The receptors originated from a male donor with ankylosing spondylitis or in good health (not recorded which). CDR3s include the opening cysteine and the closing phenylalanine or tryptophan. A D gene is named only where the DNA matches it firmly. Where a row states a size, it is once, few, many or the class of an expanded clone; other rows omit it.

once . TRBJ2-2 TRBV6-4 14 CARRGQWGIGELFF TGTGCCAGGAGGGGACAATGGGGCATCGGGGAGCTGTTTTTT
many . TRBJ1-1 TRBV7-9 14 CASSLVVGNTEAFF TGTGCCAGCAGCTTAGTCGTGGGGAATACTGAAGCTTTCTTT
. TRBD2 TRBJ2-2 TRBV2 16 CASSEEGGRIAGELFF TGTGCCAGCAGTGAAGAAGGCGGGAGGATCGCCGGGGAGCTGTTTTTT
many TRBD2 TRBJ2-3 TRBV3-1 16 CASSQASGLNTDTQYF TGTGCCAGCAGCCAGGCTAGCGGATTGAACACAGATACGCAGTATTTT
many TRBD1 TRBJ2-7 TRBV3-1 14 CASSPSGTGNEQYF TGTGCCAGCAGCCCGTCCGGGACAGGGAACGAGCAGTACTTC
few . TRBJ2-5 TRBV3-1 17 CASSPLRVRVTQETQYF TGTGCCAGCAGCCCTCTTCGGGTTCGTGTCACCCAAGAGACCCAGTACTTC
many TRBD2 TRBJ2-3 TRBV20-1 14 CSALTSRSTDTQYF TGCAGTGCTTTGACTAGCAGAAGCACAGATACGCAGTATTTT
. . TRBJ1-1 TRBV6-5 15 CASSSTGGGDTEAFF TGTGCCAGCAGCTCCACTGGGGGGGGGGACACTGAAGCTTTCTTT
few . TRBJ2-1 TRBV7-9 15 CASHGREKSYNEQFF TGTGCCAGCCACGGCCGGGAAAAATCCTACAATGAGCAGTTCTTC
few TRBD2 TRBJ2-5 TRBV18 13 CASSPREGETQYF TGTGCCAGCTCACCACGGGAGGGCGAGACCCAGTACTTC
many . TRBJ2-7 TRBV13 12 CASSLMGYEQYF TGTGCCAGCAGCTTGATGGGCTACGAGCAGTACTTC
many TRBD2 TRBJ2-3 TRBV5-6 20 CASSLGTPLEAGGKTDTQYF TGTGCCAGCAGCTTGGGGACTCCCCTGGAGGCGGGAGGGAAAACAGATACGCAGTATTTT
many . TRBJ1-5 TRBV7-2 12 CASSLPGQPQHF TGTGCCAGCAGCTTACCGGGACAGCCCCAGCATTTT
few . TRBJ2-7 TRBV5-5 14 CASSRREPPNEQYF TGTGCCAGCAGCCGCCGGGAGCCACCGAACGAGCAGTACTTC
many TRBD2 TRBJ2-1 TRBV24-1 13 CATATSGANEQFF TGTGCCACCGCAACTAGCGGGGCCAATGAGCAGTTCTTC
many . TRBJ2-7 TRBV20-1 13 CSARPPGGYEQYF TGCAGTGCTCGGCCCCCCGGAGGGTACGAGCAGTACTTC
many . TRBJ2-7 TRBV29-1 13 CSGLGVGSYEQYF TGCAGCGGGCTTGGGGTCGGGTCCTACGAGCAGTACTTC
medium-sized . TRBJ2-5 TRBV9 15 CASSVGRGGQETQYF TGTGCCAGCAGCGTAGGCAGGGGAGGACAAGAGACCCAGTACTTC
many TRBD2 TRBJ2-5 TRBV12-3/TRBV12-4 15 CASSRIAGAAETQYF TGTGCCAGCAGCCGCATAGCGGGAGCGGCTGAGACCCAGTACTTC
many TRBD2 TRBJ2-3 TRBV5-1 15 CASSLEPSGTDTQYF TGCGCCAGCAGCTTGGAGCCTAGCGGGACAGATACGCAGTATTTT
many . TRBJ1-4 TRBV28 17 CASSLWDGGPTNEKLFF TGTGCCAGCAGTTTATGGGATGGGGGTCCAACTAATGAAAAACTGTTTTTT
many . TRBJ2-2 TRBV5-1 14 CASSPGTPTGELFF TGCGCCAGCAGCCCCGGGACACCCACCGGGGAGCTGTTTTTT
many . TRBJ1-3 TRBV19 15 CASSSGRDIRNTIYF TGTGCCAGTAGCAGCGGCAGGGACATCAGAAACACCATATATTTT
few TRBD2 TRBJ2-3 TRBV5-4 16 CASSLVLAGGSDTQYF TGTGCCAGCAGCTTGGTCCTAGCGGGAGGCTCAGATACGCAGTATTTT
many . TRBJ2-1 TRBV12-3/TRBV12-4 16 CASSYSVSAGNNEQFF TGTGCCAGCAGTTACTCGGTCTCAGCGGGTAACAATGAGCAGTTCTTC
many . TRBJ2-1 TRBV28 14 CAIGGRESYNEQFF TGTGCCATTGGGGGCCGGGAATCCTACAATGAGCAGTTCTTC
many . TRBJ2-5 TRBV6-2/TRBV6-3 13 CASSFGMQETQYF TGTGCCAGCAGTTTCGGGATGCAAGAGACCCAGTACTTC
. TRBD2 TRBJ2-1 TRBV24-1 21 CATIDSRTSGRASGKDNEQFF TGTGCGACCATTGATTCGCGGACTAGCGGGAGGGCCTCGGGTAAAGACAATGAGCAGTTCTTC
few TRBD2 TRBJ2-5 TRBV7-9 16 CASSWGLAGGQETQYF TGTGCCAGCAGCTGGGGACTAGCGGGAGGCCAAGAGACCCAGTACTTC
many . TRBJ2-7 TRBV20-1 13 CSASGPMGYEQYF TGCAGTGCTAGCGGGCCAATGGGCTACGAGCAGTACTTC
. . TRBJ1-1 TRBV5-6 13 CASSPERSTEAFF TGTGCCAGCAGCCCCGAGAGGTCCACTGAAGCTTTCTTT
many TRBD2 TRBJ2-5 TRBV5-1 16 CASSFGLAASGETQYF TGCGCCAGCAGCTTCGGACTAGCGGCCTCTGGGGAGACCCAGTACTTC
many TRBD2 TRBJ2-1 TRBV12-3/TRBV12-4 15 CASSYQSGWREVSFF TGTGCCAGCAGTTACCAGAGTGGTTGGCGGGAGGTCTCGTTCTTC
many . TRBJ2-2 TRBV20-1 13 CSALGRNTGELFF TGCAGTGCCCTAGGACGGAACACCGGGGAGCTGTTTTTT
. . TRBJ1-2 TRBV28 13 CASSRAGNYGYTF TGTGCCAGCAGTCGGGCAGGGAACTATGGCTACACCTTC
many TRBD2 TRBJ2-4 TRBV20-1 15 CSALGLAVAKNIQYF TGCAGTGCTCTGGGACTAGCGGTAGCCAAAAACATTCAGTACTTC
many . TRBJ2-1 TRBV20-1 17 CSARGGDARTANNEQFF TGCAGTGCTAGAGGGGGAGATGCCCGGACAGCGAACAATGAGCAGTTCTTC
many TRBD1 TRBJ2-5 TRBV12-3/TRBV12-4 15 CASRPGTGGQETQYF TGTGCCAGCAGACCCGGGACAGGGGGCCAAGAGACCCAGTACTTC
many TRBD2 TRBJ2-2 TRBV28 17 CASNGLAGAHNTGELFF TGTGCCAGCAACGGACTAGCGGGAGCTCACAACACCGGGGAGCTGTTTTTT
. . TRBJ1-2 TRBV3-1 15 CASSQDQVASHGYTF TGTGCCAGCAGCCAAGATCAGGTAGCGAGTCATGGCTACACCTTC
many . TRBJ2-5 TRBV5-1 14 CASSPAGYQETQYF TGCGCCAGCAGCCCGGCAGGGTACCAAGAGACCCAGTACTTC
many . TRBJ1-1 TRBV20-1 15 CSARGTRAPETEAFF TGCAGTGCTAGAGGAACCAGGGCCCCCGAGACTGAAGCTTTCTTT
many . TRBJ1-4 TRBV5-1 16 CASSLTGFTTNEKLFF TGCGCCAGCAGCCTGACGGGCTTCACAACTAATGAAAAACTGTTTTTT
many TRBD2 TRBJ2-2 TRBV20-1 16 CSAPPTTSGSAGELFF TGCAGTGCCCCCCCCACGACTAGCGGGAGCGCCGGGGAGCTGTTTTTT
many . TRBJ1-1 TRBV5-6 15 CASSSEQSYNTEAFF TGTGCCAGCAGCTCTGAACAGTCCTACAACACTGAAGCTTTCTTT